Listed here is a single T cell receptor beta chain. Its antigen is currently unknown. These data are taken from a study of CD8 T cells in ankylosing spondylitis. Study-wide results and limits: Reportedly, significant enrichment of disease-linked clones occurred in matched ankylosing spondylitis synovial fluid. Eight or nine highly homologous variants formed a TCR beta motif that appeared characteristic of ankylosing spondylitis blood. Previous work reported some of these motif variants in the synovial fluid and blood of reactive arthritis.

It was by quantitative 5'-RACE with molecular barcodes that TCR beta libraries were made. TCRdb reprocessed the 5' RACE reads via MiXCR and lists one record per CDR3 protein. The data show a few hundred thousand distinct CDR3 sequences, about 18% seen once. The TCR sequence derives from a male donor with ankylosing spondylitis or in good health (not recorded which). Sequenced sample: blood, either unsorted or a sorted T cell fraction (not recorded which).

The chain's CDR3 is CASGLAGEETQYF. In DNA, the CDR3 is TGTGCCAGCGGACTAGCGGGAGAAGAGACCCAGTACTTC. This chain connects TRBV15 to TRBJ2-5; 13 nucleotides line up with TRBD2. The V gene end was trimmed by 10 bases and the J gene end by 3 bases; junction bases not matched to a gene: 2. The CDR3 is made up of 13 amino acids. Germline V CDR1 and CDR2: LNHNV, YYDKDF (reference sequence).